A single sample gave rise to the 6 T cell receptor beta chains below, sequenced in a study of CD4 T cells in relation to SARS-CoV-2 and coronaviruses. For these receptors, no antigen is known. Some clones are missing from TCRdb's copy, which holds only in-frame ones; the method was immunoSEQ multiplex PCR. The repertoire holds some 16,000 clones, about 80% seen once, with 8% to 10% in the top ten. Before the COVID-19 pandemic, during about 2010-2019, CD4+ T cells were taken from unexposed donors. Isolation of CD4+ T cells took place after about 9 days in culture. Sequenced material: CD4+ T cells from PBMCs, cultured in vitro. Source of these receptors: a human donor in good health.

This clone showed up just a few times. The J gene is TRBJ2-7, the V gene TRBV10-1; D is possibly TRBD1 (6 bases). The germline V gene has CDR1 WNHNN and CDR2 SYGVQD (reference sequence). The CDR3 extends over 16 amino acids. V gave up 2 bases and J gave up 1 base, with 15 bases separating them. CDR3 coding DNA: TGCGCCAGCAGTGAGGCTGGGGGCGCGGCATCCTACGAGCAGTACTTC. Translated, it gives CASSEAGGAASYEQYF.

The chain combines TRBV4-1 with TRBJ1-3; D is undetermined. This CDR3 comprises 17 residues. Looked up from germline, CDR1 is MGHRA and CDR2 is YSYEKL. Trimming stripped 4 bases from V and 4 bases from J, with 20 bases between. In nucleotides, the CDR3 is TGCGCCAGCAGCCGGGCGGGCTTGACACTGGTCGGAAACACCATATATTTT. Amino acids: CASSRAGLTLVGNTIYF.

V is TRBV7-3 and J is TRBJ2-1; the match to TRBD2 covers 7 bases. Per germline, CDR1 SGHTA and CDR2 FQGTGA. This CDR3 spans 16 amino acids. V dropped 2 bases and J dropped 2; count of bases not matched to a gene: 6. CDR3 sequence reads: CASSLSGTTTYNEQFF. The CDR3 DNA is TGTGCCAGCAGCTTATCCGGGACTACTACCTACAATGAGCAGTTCTTC.

This chain uses TRBV7-9 with TRBJ2-7; TRBD2 is a possible D gene (6 bases). The CDR3 loop spans 14 amino acids. Trimming left V 4 bases short and J 1 base short, with 11 bases between. Per germline, CDR1 SEHNR and CDR2 FQNEAQ (reference sequence). CDR3: CASSSGTGSYEQYF. The CDR3 DNA reads TGTGCCAGCAGCTCCGGGACTGGATCCTACGAGCAGTACTTC.

The rearrangement links TRBV6-5 to TRBJ2-1; 7 bases are shared with TRBD2. V dropped 6 bases and J dropped 0; count of bases not matched to a gene: 5. The CDR3 totals 15 residues. CDR1 is MNHEY, CDR2 SVGAGI, per germline. The CDR3 DNA reads as TGTGCCAGCAGATTAGCGGGCGTCTCCTACAATGAGCAGTTCTTC. Translated, it gives CASRLAGVSYNEQFF.

Only a few counts were recorded for this clone. The chain uses TRBV19 and TRBJ1-2; D may be TRBD1 (6 bases). This CDR3 is built from 14 residues. CDR1 LNHDA and CDR2 SQIVND come from the germline V gene (reference sequence). Trimming cost V 5 bases and J 4 bases, with 14 bases left between them. CDR3 nucleotides: TGTGCCAGTAGTCTCAACAGGGTTGCCTATGGCTACACCTTC. Translated: CASSLNRVAYGYTF. The variable domain in full, with the rest retrieved from reference TRBV19 and TRBJ1-2, is DGGITQSPKYLFRKEGQNVTLSCEQNLNHDAMYWYRQDPGQGLRLIYYSQIVNDFQKGDIAEGYSVSREKKESFPLTVTSAQKNPTAFYLCASSLNRVAYGYTFGSGTRLTVV.